This is a list of T cell receptor beta chains from one sample in a study of blood T cells in healthy people across ages. TCRdb redid the calling of the 5' RACE reads with MiXCR, one entry per CDR3 protein. The profile covers 600,000 or so distinct CDR3 sequences, with around 48% appearing a single time and approximately 25% taken by the ten largest. Sequenced sample: blood. These receptors all come from a man older than 75 in good health. Each CDR3 is given with its conserved first and last residue. Each record gives: V gene, clone size, D gene, J gene, CDR3 protein, CDR3 DNA. The D gene is left open where the match is weak. Clone size, where shown, is once, few, many, or a class for clones that have expanded.

TRBV28	.	TRBD1	TRBJ1-5	CASSLMARGGNQPQHF	TGTGCCAGCAGTTTAATGGCCAGGGGGGGAAATCAGCCCCAGCATTTT
TRBV12-3/TRBV12-4	.	TRBD1	TRBJ2-1	CASSAAGGQGHNEQFF	TGTGCCAGCAGTGCAGCAGGGGGACAGGGGCACAATGAGCAGTTCTTC
TRBV7-2	.	TRBD1	TRBJ2-1	CASSYRPGQGYNEQFF	TGTGCCAGCAGCTACCGCCCGGGACAGGGATACAATGAGCAGTTCTTC
TRBV5-1	.	.	TRBJ1-4	CASSLPGTNEKLFF	TGCGCCAGCAGCTTGCCGGGCACAAATGAAAAACTGTTTTTT
TRBV12-3/TRBV12-4	.	.	TRBJ2-7	CASSSDRLAGDYEQYF	TGTGCCAGCAGTTCAGACCGACTAGCAGGGGACTACGAGCAGTACTTC
TRBV15	.	.	TRBJ2-5	CATSREPDTFRETQYF	TGTGCCACCAGCAGAGAGCCCGATACTTTCCGGGAGACCCAGTACTTC
TRBV29-1	few	TRBD1	TRBJ2-5	CSVAPGQGDLETQYF	TGCAGCGTTGCTCCGGGACAGGGGGATTTAGAGACCCAGTACTTC
TRBV20-1	.	.	TRBJ2-3	CSATFSGDTQYF	TGCAGTGCTACTTTTTCCGGGGATACGCAGTATTTT
TRBV7-3	.	.	TRBJ2-3	CASSRGVVPLADTQYF	TGTGCCAGCAGCCGCGGCGTAGTACCCCTAGCAGATACGCAGTATTTT
TRBV20-1	.	TRBD2	TRBJ2-3	CRAGGEKDTQYF	TGCAGGGCCGGGGGGGAAAAAGATACGCAGTATTTT
TRBV20-1	.	TRBD1	TRBJ2-3	CSASAVGQGSTDTQYF	TGCAGTGCTAGCGCCGTGGGACAGGGGAGCACAGATACGCAGTATTTT
TRBV29-1	.	.	TRBJ2-4	CSASSGENIQYF	TGCAGTGCCTCCAGCGGAGAAAACATTCAGTACTTC
TRBV20-1	few	TRBD1	TRBJ2-7	CSARDGDRVTYEQYF	TGCAGTGCTAGAGACGGGGACAGGGTTACCTACGAGCAGTACTTC
TRBV11-2	.	TRBD1	TRBJ2-7	CASSHRDRFYNEQYF	TGTGCCAGCAGCCATCGGGACAGATTCTACAATGAGCAGTACTTC
TRBV4-2	.	.	TRBJ2-6	CASSQPARSGANVLTF	TGTGCCAGCAGCCAACCTGCCCGCTCTGGGGCCAACGTCCTGACTTTC
TRBV6-5	many	.	TRBJ2-3	CASSYQGSDTQYF	TGTGCCAGCAGTTACCAGGGATCAGATACGCAGTATTTT
TRBV7-7	.	.	TRBJ2-1	CASSLSLGGEQFF	TGTGCTAGCAGCTTAAGTTTGGGAGGTGAGCAGTTCTTC
TRBV7-2	few	.	TRBJ1-2	CASSLANRAVYGYTF	TGTGCCAGCAGCTTAGCGAACAGGGCCGTCTATGGCTACACCTTC
TRBV20-1	few	TRBD1	TRBJ2-4	CSAGDSRTQYF	TGCAGTGCAGGGGACAGCCGGACTCAGTACTTC
TRBV7-3	.	TRBD2	TRBJ2-1	CASSRRSGGAGNEQFF	TGTGCCAGCAGCCGACGTAGCGGGGGGGCCGGGAATGAGCAGTTCTTC
TRBV2	.	.	TRBJ2-7	CASGSIKGSYEQYF	TGTGCCAGCGGCAGCATTAAGGGGAGTTACGAGCAGTACTTC
TRBV7-2	.	TRBD2	TRBJ2-3	CASSLQGLAGVPFPQYF	TGTGCCAGCAGCTTACAGGGACTAGCGGGGGTTCCCTTCCCGCAGTATTTT
TRBV7-8	few	.	TRBJ2-3	CASSLATGTPGGTQYF	TGTGCCAGCAGCTTAGCCACCGGGACCCCTGGAGGTACGCAGTATTTT
TRBV24-1	.	.	TRBJ2-1	CATSDQLSSYNEQFF	TGTGCCACCAGTGACCAGCTGAGCTCCTACAATGAGCAGTTCTTC
TRBV19	.	.	TRBJ2-1	CASRSRGDEQFF	TGTGCCAGTAGGTCGAGGGGGGATGAGCAGTTCTTC
TRBV6-1	.	.	TRBJ1-2	CASSAGPYGYTF	TGTGCCAGCAGCGCCGGACCCTATGGCTACACCTTC
TRBV5-1	.	TRBD2	TRBJ2-1	CASSLGVSGRGNEQFF	TGCGCCAGCAGCTTGGGAGTTAGCGGGAGGGGCAATGAGCAGTTCTTC
TRBV7-2	.	.	TRBJ2-7	CASSLEGVSSYEQYF	TGTGCCAGCAGCTTAGAGGGCGTAAGCTCCTACGAGCAGTACTTC
TRBV9	.	TRBD1	TRBJ2-3	CASSVTGGPDTQYF	TGTGCCAGCAGCGTGACAGGGGGCCCCGATACGCAGTATTTT
TRBV4-1	.	.	TRBJ2-5	CASSQDPGQPDQETQCF	TGCGCCAGCAGCCAAGACCCCGGACAGCCGGACCAAGAGACCCAGTGCTTC
TRBV20-1	.	.	TRBJ2-5	CSASSVRGDGETQHF	TGCAGTGCTAGCTCGGTCAGGGGGGATGGAGAGACCCAGCACTTC